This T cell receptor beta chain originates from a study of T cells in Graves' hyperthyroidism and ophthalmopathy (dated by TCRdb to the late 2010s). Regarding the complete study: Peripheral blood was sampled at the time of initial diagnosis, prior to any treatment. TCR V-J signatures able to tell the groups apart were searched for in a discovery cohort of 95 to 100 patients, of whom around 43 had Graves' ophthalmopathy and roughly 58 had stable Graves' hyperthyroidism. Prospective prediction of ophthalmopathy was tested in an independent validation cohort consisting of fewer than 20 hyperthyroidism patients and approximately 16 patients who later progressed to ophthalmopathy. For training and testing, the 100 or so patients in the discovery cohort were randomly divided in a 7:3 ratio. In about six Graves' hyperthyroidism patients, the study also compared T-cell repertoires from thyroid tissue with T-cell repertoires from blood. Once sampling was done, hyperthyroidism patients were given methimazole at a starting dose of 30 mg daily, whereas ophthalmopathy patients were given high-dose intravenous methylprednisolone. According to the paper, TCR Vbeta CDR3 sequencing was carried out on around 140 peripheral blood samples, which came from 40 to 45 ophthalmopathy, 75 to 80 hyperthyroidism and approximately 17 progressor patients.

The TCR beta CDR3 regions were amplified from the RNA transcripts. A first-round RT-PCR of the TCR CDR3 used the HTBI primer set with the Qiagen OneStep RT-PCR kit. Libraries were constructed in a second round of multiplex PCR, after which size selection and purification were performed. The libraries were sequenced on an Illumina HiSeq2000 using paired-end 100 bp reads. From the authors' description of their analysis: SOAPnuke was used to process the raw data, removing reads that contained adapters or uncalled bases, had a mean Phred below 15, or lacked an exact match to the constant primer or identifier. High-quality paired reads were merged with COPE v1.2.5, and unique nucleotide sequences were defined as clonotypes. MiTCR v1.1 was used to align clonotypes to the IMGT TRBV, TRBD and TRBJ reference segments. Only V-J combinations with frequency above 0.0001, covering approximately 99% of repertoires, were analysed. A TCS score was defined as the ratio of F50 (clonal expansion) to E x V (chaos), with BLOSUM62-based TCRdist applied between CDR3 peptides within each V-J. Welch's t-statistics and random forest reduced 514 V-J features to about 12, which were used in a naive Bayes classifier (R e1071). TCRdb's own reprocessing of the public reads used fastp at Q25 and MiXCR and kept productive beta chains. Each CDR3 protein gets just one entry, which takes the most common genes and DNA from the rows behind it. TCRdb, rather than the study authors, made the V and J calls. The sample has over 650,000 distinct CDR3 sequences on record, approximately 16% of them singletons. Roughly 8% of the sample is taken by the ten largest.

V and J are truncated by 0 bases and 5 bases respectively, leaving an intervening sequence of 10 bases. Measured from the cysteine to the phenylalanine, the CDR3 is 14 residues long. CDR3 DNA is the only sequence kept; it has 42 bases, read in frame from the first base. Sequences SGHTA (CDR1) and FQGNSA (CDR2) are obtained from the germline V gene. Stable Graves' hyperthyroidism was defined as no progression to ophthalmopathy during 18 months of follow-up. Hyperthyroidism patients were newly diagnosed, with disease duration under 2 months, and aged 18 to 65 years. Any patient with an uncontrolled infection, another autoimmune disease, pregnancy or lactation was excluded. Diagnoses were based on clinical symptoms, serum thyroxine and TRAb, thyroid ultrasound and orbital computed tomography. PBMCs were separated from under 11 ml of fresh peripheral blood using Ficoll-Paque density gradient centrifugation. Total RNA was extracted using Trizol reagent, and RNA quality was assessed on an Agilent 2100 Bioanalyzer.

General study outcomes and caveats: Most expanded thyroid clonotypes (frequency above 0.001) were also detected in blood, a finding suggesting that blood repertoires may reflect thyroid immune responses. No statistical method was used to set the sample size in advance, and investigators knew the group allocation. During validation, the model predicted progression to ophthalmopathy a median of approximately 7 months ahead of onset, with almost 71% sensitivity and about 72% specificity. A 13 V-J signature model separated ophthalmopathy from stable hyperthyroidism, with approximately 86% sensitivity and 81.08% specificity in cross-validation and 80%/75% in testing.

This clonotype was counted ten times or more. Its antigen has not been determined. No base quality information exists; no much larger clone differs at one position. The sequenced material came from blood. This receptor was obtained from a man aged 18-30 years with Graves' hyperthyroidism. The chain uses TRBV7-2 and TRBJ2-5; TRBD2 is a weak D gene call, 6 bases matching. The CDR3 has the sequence CASSLAGRGETQYF. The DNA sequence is TGTGCCAGCAGCTTAGCGGGACGGGGGGAGACCCAGTACTTC.